This T cell receptor (beta chain) was sequenced during a study of blood T cell repertoires in COVID-19. Study-wide context: COVID-19 samples from acute and convalescent phases originated in the United States, Italy and Spain. Nucleic acid was either cDNA or gDNA, and it came from T cells, B-cell-depleted T cells, or PBMCs.

How the authors handled the data: Amplifying reference gene primers gave estimates of nucleated cell counts. TCRdb's table, derived via immunoSEQ multiplex PCR, lists solely in-frame clones and lacks some. That table is the source of V, J and clone size, and D and trimming were worked out from the DNA. The sample has tens of thousands of clones, about 90% seen once. On this clone itself: One junction end disagrees with the germline gene, perhaps due to a read error.

The CDR3 sequence is 16 residues long. The germline CDR1 and CDR2 sequences are SGHRS and YFSETQ. The chain couples TRBV5-1 to TRBJ1-3, with 7 bases identical to TRBD1. Sequenced sample: peripheral blood. The receptor's source is a human donor with acute or convalescent COVID-19. The donor label of this sample is uncertain. For the CDR3, the DNA is TGCGCCAGCAGTTTGGGACAGACCAGCTCTGGAAACACCATATATTTT. This codes for CASSLGQTSSGNTIYF.